These T cell receptor beta chains were read from a single sample in a study of cytomegalovirus exposure and HLA in healthy donors. Data came from immunoSEQ multiplex PCR; TCRdb stores just in-frame clones and leaves some out. The sample has about 130,000 clones, roughly four fifths seen once. Specimen: PBMCs. Receptors originate from a man aged 25-45 years in good health and CMV-seronegative. The CDR3 runs from the conserved cysteine through the conserved F or W. The D gene is left open where the match is weak. Clone size is shown for a subset of rows, as once, few, many or a class of expanded clone.

J gene	V gene	D gene	clone size	CDR3 DNA	CDR3 protein
TRBJ1-1	TRBV30	TRBD1	NA	TGTGCCTGGAGTGGAAAGACAGGGGCGAACACTGAAGCTTTCTTT	CAWSGKTGANTEAFF
TRBJ2-3	TRBV9	NA	NA	TGTGCCAGCAGCGTCGCGAGCACAGATACGCAGTATTTT	CASSVASTDTQYF
TRBJ1-1	TRBV9	NA	NA	TGTGCCAGCAGCGTGGTTAGCGGGGTTAACACTGAAGCTTTCTTT	CASSVVSGVNTEAFF
TRBJ2-5	TRBV14	NA	NA	TGTGCCAGCAGCCAAGATTTGACAGAAGAGACCCAGTACTTC	CASSQDLTEETQYF
TRBJ2-1	TRBV5-1	TRBD1	once	TGCGCCAGCAGCTCCCGGGACAGAAACAATGAGCAGTTCTTC	CASSSRDRNNEQFF
TRBJ2-7	TRBV19	TRBD2	NA	TGTGCCAGTAGTCCATATAGCGGGAGTAATTACGAGCAGTACTTC	CASSPYSGSNYEQYF
TRBJ2-1	TRBV6-4	TRBD2	NA	TGTGCCAGCAGTGAGGGTAGCGGGACGATGTACAATGAGCAGTTCTTC	CASSEGSGTMYNEQFF
TRBJ2-7	TRBV7-8	TRBD2	few	TGTGCCAGCAGCACCCCTAGGGGGTTAGCGGGGGCCTACGAGCAGTACTTC	CASSTPRGLAGAYEQYF
TRBJ2-7	TRBV5-4	TRBD1	NA	TGTGCCAGCAGCACTAGACAGGGGGGGTCCTACGAGCAGTACTTC	CASSTRQGGSYEQYF
TRBJ2-7	TRBV28	TRBD2	few	TGTGCCAGCAGTTTGAGCGACGGGAGGGCTCCCGAGCAGTACTTC	CASSLSDGRAPEQYF
TRBJ2-3	TRBV19	TRBD2	NA	TGTGCCAGTTTCGGGGGGACTAGCGGGATCGGGAGGCAGTATTTT	CASFGGTSGIGRQYF
TRBJ1-2	TRBV28	TRBD1	NA	TGTGCCAGCAGTTTTAGGGACAGGGGTGCCTATGGCTACACCTTC	CASSFRDRGAYGYTF
TRBJ2-2	TRBV2	TRBD2	NA	TGTGCCAGCAGTGAAACTGGCGGGAGGAACACCGGGGAGCTGTTTTTT	CASSETGGRNTGELFF
TRBJ1-6	TRBV4-3	NA	NA	TGCGCCAGCAGCCAAGAAGGAACAGGGCCCTTTCAGTCACCCCTCCACTTT	CASSQEGTGPFQSPLHF
TRBJ2-7	TRBV18	NA	few	TGTGCCAGCTCACCGGGACTTAACTACGAGCAGTACTTC	CASSPGLNYEQYF
TRBJ1-1	TRBV6-6	TRBD1	NA	TGTGCCAGCCGGGGGACAGGGTCATTGATCGAAGCTTTCTTT	CASRGTGSLIEAFF
TRBJ1-2	TRBV5-4	TRBD1	NA	TGTGCCAGCAGCCCGAGAGGACAGGACTATGGCTACACCTTC	CASSPRGQDYGYTF
TRBJ2-7	TRBV7-2	TRBD2	NA	TGTGCCAGCAGCCCTATAGCGGGGATCTCCTACGAGCAGTACTTC	CASSPIAGISYEQYF
TRBJ2-3	TRBV7-2	NA	NA	TGTGCCAGCAGCTTATGGGCGGGGCGAGGCACAGATACGCAGTATTTT	CASSLWAGRGTDTQYF
TRBJ1-4	TRBV27	TRBD1	NA	TGTGCCAGCAGTCCCGGGACAGGGACGGCTAAGACTAATGAAAAACTGTTTTTT	CASSPGTGTAKTNEKLFF
TRBJ2-5	TRBV5-4	NA	NA	TGTGCCAGCAGCTTTAATGGGCGGGGATCTTGGGAGACCCAGTACTTC	CASSFNGRGSWETQYF
TRBJ1-5	TRBV2	NA	NA	TGTGCCAGCAGTGAATCGGGGGGTGATCAGCCCCAGCATTTT	CASSESGGDQPQHF
TRBJ2-7	TRBV9	NA	NA	TGTGCCAGCAGCCCAAGCGCGGACGAGCAGTACTTC	CASSPSADEQYF
TRBJ1-1	TRBV18	TRBD1	NA	TGTGCCAGCTCACCAAGTACAGGGGGTTGGGGGAACACTGAAGCTTTCTTT	CASSPSTGGWGNTEAFF
TRBJ2-3	TRBV5-1	TRBD2	few	TGCGCCAGCAGCTTAGCCGGGGGGGACACAGATACGCAGTATTTT	CASSLAGGDTDTQYF
TRBJ1-6	TRBV7-3	TRBD1	NA	TGTGCCAGCAGCGCGGGACAGGGGGTTTCACCCCTCCACTTT	CASSAGQGVSPLHF
TRBJ2-5	TRBV6-5	TRBD2	few	TGTGCCAGCAGGACTAGCGGGGGGGTGGGAGAGACCCAGTACTTC	CASRTSGGVGETQYF
TRBJ2-7	TRBV19	TRBD2	few	TGTGCCAGTAGTATGGCGGGGACTAGCGGGAGAAAGATACCCTACGAGCAGTACTTC	CASSMAGTSGRKIPYEQYF
TRBJ1-5	TRBV7-2	TRBD1	NA	TGTGCCAGCAGCTTGACAGGGGGCAGCAATCAGCCCCAGCATTTT	CASSLTGGSNQPQHF
TRBJ2-1	TRBV5-4	TRBD2	NA	TGTGCCAGCAGCCCGGGACTAGCGGGAGAGGAGGAGCAGTTCTTC	CASSPGLAGEEEQFF
TRBJ2-1	TRBV7-2	TRBD2	NA	TGTGCCAGCAGCGAGGGGGGAGCGGGGGGCGTAGAGCAGTTCTTC	CASSEGGAGGVEQFF
TRBJ1-5	TRBV7-2	NA	NA	TGTGCCAGCAGCGGGGACATTCAGCCCCAGCATTTT	CASSGDIQPQHF
TRBJ1-2	TRBV6-5	TRBD1	few	TGTGCCAGCAGGACAGGGGGTGGCTACACCTTC	CASRTGGGYTF
TRBJ1-2	TRBV27	NA	NA	TGTGCCAGCAGTTTCTCCGTGGAGGGAGGGAATGGCTACACCTTC	CASSFSVEGGNGYTF
TRBJ1-1	TRBV25-1	TRBD1	NA	TGTGCCAGCAGTGATCCCGGAGCCGGGACAGGAGGGACTGAAGCTTTCTTT	CASSDPGAGTGGTEAFF
TRBJ2-1	TRBV7-9	NA	once	TGTGCCAGCAGCTCCCGGACTAAATACAATGAGCAGTTCTTC	CASSSRTKYNEQFF
TRBJ2-7	TRBV27	NA	NA	TGTGCCAGCAGTATCGGGAGTCCCTACGAGCAGTACTTC	CASSIGSPYEQYF
TRBJ1-2	TRBV28	NA	NA	TGTGCCAGCAGTCCACAAACATATTCTGGCTACACCTTC	CASSPQTYSGYTF
TRBJ2-3	TRBV7-7	TRBD2	NA	TGTGCTAGCAGCCCGCTAGCGGGGGGGACCACAGATACGCAGTATTTT	CASSPLAGGTTDTQYF
TRBJ2-7	TRBV11-2	TRBD2	NA	TGTGCCAGCAGATATAGCGGGAGTCCTGCCTACGAGCAGTACTTC	CASRYSGSPAYEQYF
TRBJ1-5	TRBV27	NA	NA	TGTGCCAGCAGTTTTGGGCAATATAGCAATCAGCCCCAGCATTTT	CASSFGQYSNQPQHF
TRBJ2-7	TRBV7-9	TRBD1	NA	TGTGCCAGCAGCTTAGCACAGGGGGCTGCCTACGAGCAGTACTTC	CASSLAQGAAYEQYF
TRBJ2-2	TRBV11-3	NA	NA	TGTGCCAGCAGCTCGAGACTAGGGGAGCTGTTTTTT	CASSSRLGELFF
TRBJ1-3	TRBV2	NA	NA	TGTGCCAGCTCCGAAGGGGACTCTGGAAACACCATATATTTT	CASSEGDSGNTIYF
TRBJ1-4	TRBV30	NA	few	TGTGCCTGGAGTCAGAGCTTACAGGGATGGAGTGAAAAACTGTTTTTT	CAWSQSLQGWSEKLFF
TRBJ2-3	TRBV5-1	NA	NA	TGCGCCAGCAGCTTGGGAGGGATCCCCCCAGATACGCAGTATTTT	CASSLGGIPPDTQYF
TRBJ2-7	TRBV7-9	NA	NA	TGTGCCAGCAGCCACCCCGGGACACTCTACGAGCAGTACTTC	CASSHPGTLYEQYF
TRBJ2-7	TRBV27	NA	NA	TGTGCCAGCAGTTCAAGTAGCTACGAGCAGTACTTC	CASSSSSYEQYF
TRBJ2-3	TRBV7-9	TRBD1	NA	TGTGCCAGCAGCTTAAATGGACAGGCAGATACGCAGTATTTT	CASSLNGQADTQYF
TRBJ2-5	TRBV5-1	TRBD1	once	TGCGCCAGCAGCCCTGGACAGGGGCCTCAAGAGACCCAGTACTTC	CASSPGQGPQETQYF